These 8 T cell receptor beta chains share one sample of origin, sequenced in a study of CD8 T cells in ankylosing spondylitis. TCRdb fed the 5' RACE reads into MiXCR, producing one record per CDR3 protein. The sample records 200,000 or so distinct CDR3 sequences, 10% to 15% being singletons. Specimen: blood, either unsorted or a sorted T cell fraction (not recorded which). The origin of the receptors is a female donor with ankylosing spondylitis or in good health (not recorded which).

V gene TRBV7-9 combines with J gene TRBJ2-7, with D unclear. The CDR3 spans 14 residues. Trimming cost V 1 base and J 7 bases, with 14 bases left between them. CDR1 and CDR2 (germline): SEHNR, FQNEAQ (reference sequence). CDR3: CASSLVSGPLEQYF. DNA for the CDR3: TGTGCCAGCAGCTTAGTTTCAGGCCCCCTAGAGCAGTACTTC.

This clonotype has a count of ten or more. V usage is TRBV12-3 or TRBV12-4 and J usage is TRBJ2-2; TRBD1 aligns across 9 bases. This CDR3 comprises 16 residues. With V trimmed by 6 bases and J by 6 bases, 11 bases remained unmatched. The CDR3 reads CASSSTGTGISGELFF. CDR3 DNA: TGTGCCAGCAGCTCCACCGGGACAGGGATTTCCGGGGAGCTGTTTTTT.

This clonotype was detected ten times or more. The chain carries TRBV4-1 and TRBJ2-7; 11 bases are a match to TRBD1. Germline values: CDR1 MGHRA, CDR2 YSYEKL. V lost 0 bases to trimming and J lost 3 bases; unmatched junction nucleotides: 1. CDR3 size: 15 residues. The CDR3 DNA is TGCGCCAGCAGCCAAGAGGACAGGGGGCTCTACGAGCAGTACTTC. Translated: CASSQEDRGLYEQYF.

In its sample, this clonotype was seen many times. J is TRBJ2-1 and V is TRBV2, with TRBD2 as a possible D gene (5 bases). V lost 8 bases and J lost 3, with 5 bases in between. This CDR3 region has 11 residues. CDR1 is SNHLY and CDR2 is FYNNEI in the germline V gene. The CDR3 DNA reads TGTGCCAGCGGACTCTACAATGAGCAGTTCTTC. Protein: CASGLYNEQFF.

Details on this clonotype: Given a much more abundant clone one base away, this may be a read error. The chain is built from TRBV9 and TRBJ1-3; D is undetermined. Germline loops: CDR1 SGDLS, CDR2 YYNGEE. The CDR3 consists of 16 residues. Written as DNA, the CDR3 is TGTGTCAGCAGCGCCCCGGGAACTTCCTCTGGAAACACCATATATTTT. Residues: CVSSAPGTSSGNTIYF.

The chain joins TRBV7-9 to TRBJ2-3, with unresolved D. V dropped 3 bases and J dropped 4 bases, with 11 bases sitting between them. CDR3 size: 14 residues. Germline V gives CDR1 SEHNR, CDR2 FQNEAQ (reference sequence). CDR3 nucleotide sequence: TGTGCCAGCAGCTTCAGCCGTGGAGCAGATACGCAGTATTTT. Translated, it gives CASSFSRGADTQYF.

This clonotype was seen at least ten times. The chain recombines TRBV7-2 with TRBJ2-7; D unresolved. The V and J ends lost 5 bases and 4 bases respectively, with 9 bases between them. Looked up from germline, CDR1 is SGHTA and CDR2 is FQGNSA. The CDR3 consists of 12 residues. CDR3 in amino acids: CASSLQSYEQYF. In nucleotides, the CDR3 is TGTGCCAGCAGCCTACAGTCTTACGAGCAGTACTTC.

This clonotype was recorded at least ten times. The J gene is TRBJ2-1, the V gene TRBV5-1; TRBD1 matches at 7 bases. Trimming cost V 4 bases and J 10 bases; bases outside gene matches: 8. CDR3 length: 13 amino acids. CDR1 and CDR2 (germline): SGHRS, YFSETQ. CDR3 loop: CASSPGDRVEQFF. The CDR3, as DNA: TGCGCCAGCAGCCCCGGAGACAGGGTAGAGCAGTTCTTC.